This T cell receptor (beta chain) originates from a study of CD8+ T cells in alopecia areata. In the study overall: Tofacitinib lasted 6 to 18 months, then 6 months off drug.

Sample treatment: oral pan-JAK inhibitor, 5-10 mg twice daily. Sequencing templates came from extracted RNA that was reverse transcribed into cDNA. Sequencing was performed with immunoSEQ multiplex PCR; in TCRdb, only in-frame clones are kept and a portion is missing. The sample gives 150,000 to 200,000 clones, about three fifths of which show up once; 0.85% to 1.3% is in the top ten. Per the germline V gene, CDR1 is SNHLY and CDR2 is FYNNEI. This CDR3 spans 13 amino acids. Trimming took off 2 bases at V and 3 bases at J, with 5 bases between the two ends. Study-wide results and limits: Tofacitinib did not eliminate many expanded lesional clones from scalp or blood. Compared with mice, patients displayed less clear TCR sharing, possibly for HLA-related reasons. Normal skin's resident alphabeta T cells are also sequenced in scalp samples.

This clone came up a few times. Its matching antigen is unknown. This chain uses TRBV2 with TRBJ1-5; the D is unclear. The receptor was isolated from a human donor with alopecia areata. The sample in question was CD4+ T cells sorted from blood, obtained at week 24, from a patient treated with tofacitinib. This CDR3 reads CASSERTNQPQHF. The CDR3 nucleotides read TGTGCCAGCAGTGAAAGGACCAATCAGCCCCAGCATTTT.